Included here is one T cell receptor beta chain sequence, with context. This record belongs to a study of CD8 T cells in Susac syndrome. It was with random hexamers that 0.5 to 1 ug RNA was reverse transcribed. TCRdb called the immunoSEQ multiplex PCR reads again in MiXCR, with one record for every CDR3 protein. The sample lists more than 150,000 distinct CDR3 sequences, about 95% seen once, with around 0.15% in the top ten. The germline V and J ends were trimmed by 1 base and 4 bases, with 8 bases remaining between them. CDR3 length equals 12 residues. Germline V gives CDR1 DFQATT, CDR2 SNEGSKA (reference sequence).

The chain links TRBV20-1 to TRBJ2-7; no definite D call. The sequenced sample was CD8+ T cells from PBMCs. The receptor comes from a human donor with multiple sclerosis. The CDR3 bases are TGCAGTGCTAGAGGTGAGGTGTACGAGCAGTACTTC. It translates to CSARGEVYEQYF.